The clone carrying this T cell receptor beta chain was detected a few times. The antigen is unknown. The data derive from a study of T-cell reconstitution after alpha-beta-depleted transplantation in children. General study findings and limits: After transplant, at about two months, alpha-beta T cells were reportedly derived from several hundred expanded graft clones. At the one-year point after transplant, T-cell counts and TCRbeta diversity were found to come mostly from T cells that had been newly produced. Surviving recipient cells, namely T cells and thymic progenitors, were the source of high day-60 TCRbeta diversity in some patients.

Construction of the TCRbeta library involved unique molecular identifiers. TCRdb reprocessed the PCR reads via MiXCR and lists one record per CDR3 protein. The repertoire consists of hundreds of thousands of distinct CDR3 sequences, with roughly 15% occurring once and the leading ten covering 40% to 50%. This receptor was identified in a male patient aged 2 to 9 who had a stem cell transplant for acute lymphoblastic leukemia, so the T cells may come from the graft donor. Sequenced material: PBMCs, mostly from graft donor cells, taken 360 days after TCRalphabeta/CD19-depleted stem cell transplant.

The CDR3 here is CSVEGGLAGGTFYNEQFF. In DNA form, the CDR3 reads TGCAGCGTTGAAGGGGGACTAGCGGGGGGCACATTTTACAATGAGCAGTTCTTC. The chain joins TRBV29-1 to TRBJ2-1; 15 positions agree with TRBD2. Germline-derived CDR1 and CDR2 are SQVTM and ANQGSEA. V shed 1 base, J shed 4 bases, and the junction held 8 bases outside the gene matches. The CDR3 sequence is 18 residues long.